Sequencing of this T cell receptor (beta chain) was carried out in a study of CD8 T cells in Susac syndrome. RNA totalling roughly 0.5 to 1 ug underwent reverse transcription with random hexamers. TCRdb reprocessed the immunoSEQ multiplex PCR reads via MiXCR and lists one record per CDR3 protein. The sample records tens of thousands of distinct CDR3 sequences, 93% being singletons. Of note for this clonotype: What it recognizes is unknown.

It was negative isolation that provided the CD8+ and CD4+ T cells, whereas TEMRA cells were enriched by FACS. Study conclusions and caveats: Acknowledgment was made by the study that its TCR sequencing and HLA analysis involved a relatively small number of individuals. None of the CD4+ T cell repertoires in Susac syndrome showed clonal expansion.

This CDR3 comprises 14 residues. Germline V CDR1 and CDR2: SGHDT, YYEEEE. After removal of 2 bases from V and 3 bases from J, the junction contained 4 bases not matched to a gene. Sequenced sample: CD4+ T cells from PBMCs. The V call is TRBV5-6, the J call TRBJ1-1; 7 bases match TRBD1. The TCR sequence derives from a human donor with Susac syndrome. The CDR3 is CASSLRQGYTEAFF. For the CDR3, the DNA is TGTGCCAGCAGCTTACGACAGGGATACACTGAAGCTTTCTTT.